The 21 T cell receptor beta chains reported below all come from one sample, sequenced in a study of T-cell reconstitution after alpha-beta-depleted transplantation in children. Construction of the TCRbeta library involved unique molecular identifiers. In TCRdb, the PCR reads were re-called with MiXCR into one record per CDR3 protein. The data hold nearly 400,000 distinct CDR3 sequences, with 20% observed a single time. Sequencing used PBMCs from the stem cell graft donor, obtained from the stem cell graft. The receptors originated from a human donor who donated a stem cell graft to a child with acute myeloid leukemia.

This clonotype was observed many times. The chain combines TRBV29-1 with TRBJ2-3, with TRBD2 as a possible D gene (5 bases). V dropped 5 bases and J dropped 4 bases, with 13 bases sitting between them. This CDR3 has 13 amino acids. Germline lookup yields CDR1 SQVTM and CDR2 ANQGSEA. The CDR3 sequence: CSVYRSAADTQYF. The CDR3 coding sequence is TGCAGCGTTTACCGGTCAGCGGCAGATACGCAGTATTTT.

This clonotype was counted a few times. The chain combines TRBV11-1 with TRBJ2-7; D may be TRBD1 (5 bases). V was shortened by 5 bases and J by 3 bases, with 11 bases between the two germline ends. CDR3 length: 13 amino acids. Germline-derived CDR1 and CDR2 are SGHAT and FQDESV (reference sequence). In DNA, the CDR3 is TGTGCCAGCAGCCTATTTGACAGCTACGAGCAGTACTTC. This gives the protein CASSLFDSYEQYF.

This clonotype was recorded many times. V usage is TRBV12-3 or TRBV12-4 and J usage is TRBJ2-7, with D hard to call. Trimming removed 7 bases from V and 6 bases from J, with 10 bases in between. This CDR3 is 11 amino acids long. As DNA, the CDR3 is TGTGCCAGCACCGTCGGTGGCGAGCAGTACTTC. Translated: CASTVGGEQYF.

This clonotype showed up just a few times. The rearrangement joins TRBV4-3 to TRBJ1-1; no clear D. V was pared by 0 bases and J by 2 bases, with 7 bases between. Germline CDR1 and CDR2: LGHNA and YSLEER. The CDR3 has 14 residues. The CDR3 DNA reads TGCGCCAGCAGCCAAGAATATATCAACACTGAAGCTTTCTTT. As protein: CASSQEYINTEAFF.

This CDR3 reads CASSLTFGPSTDTQYF. For the CDR3, the DNA is TGTGCCAGCAGCTTAACATTCGGGCCTAGCACAGATACGCAGTATTTT. This chain links TRBV7-3 with TRBJ2-3; the D is unclear. In germline, CDR1 is SGHTA, CDR2 FQGTGA. The length of the CDR3 is 16 residues. Trimming pared 0 bases from V and 0 bases from J, leaving 10 bases between.

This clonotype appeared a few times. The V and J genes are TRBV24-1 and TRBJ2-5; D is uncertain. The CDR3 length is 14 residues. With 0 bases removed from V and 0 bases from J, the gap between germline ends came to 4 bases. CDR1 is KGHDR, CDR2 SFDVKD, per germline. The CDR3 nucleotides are TGTGCCACCAGTGATTTGAGTAACCAAGAGACCCAGTACTTC. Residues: CATSDLSNQETQYF.

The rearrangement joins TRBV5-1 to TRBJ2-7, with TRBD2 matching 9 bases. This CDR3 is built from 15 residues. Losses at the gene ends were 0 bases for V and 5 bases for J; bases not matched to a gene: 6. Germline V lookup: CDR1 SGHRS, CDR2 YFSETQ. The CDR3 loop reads CASSLVAGATHEQYF. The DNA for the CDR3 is TGCGCCAGCAGCTTGGTAGCGGGAGCAACCCACGAGCAGTACTTC.

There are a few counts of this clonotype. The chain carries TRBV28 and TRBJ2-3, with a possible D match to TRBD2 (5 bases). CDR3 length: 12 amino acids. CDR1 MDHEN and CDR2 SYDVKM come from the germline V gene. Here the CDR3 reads CAAGERTDTQYF. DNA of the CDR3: TGTGCAGCTGGGGAGCGCACAGATACGCAGTATTTT. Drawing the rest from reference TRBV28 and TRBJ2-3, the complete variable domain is DVKVTQSSRYLVKRTGEKVFLECVQDMDHENMFWYRQDPGLGLRLIYFSYDVKMKEKGDIPEGYSVSREKKERFSLILESASTNQTSMYLCAAGERTDTQYFGPGTRLTVL.

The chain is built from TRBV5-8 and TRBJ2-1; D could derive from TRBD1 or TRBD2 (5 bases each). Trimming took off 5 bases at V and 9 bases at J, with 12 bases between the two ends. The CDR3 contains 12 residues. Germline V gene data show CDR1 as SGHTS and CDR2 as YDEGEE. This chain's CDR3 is CASSRTGTEQFF. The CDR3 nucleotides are TGTGCCAGCAGTAGGACCGGGACTGAGCAGTTCTTC.

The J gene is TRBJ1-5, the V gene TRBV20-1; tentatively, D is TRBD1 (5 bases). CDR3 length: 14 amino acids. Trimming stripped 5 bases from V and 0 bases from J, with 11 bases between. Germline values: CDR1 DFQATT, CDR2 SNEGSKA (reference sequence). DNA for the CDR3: TGCAGTGCTGGACGGGACCGTAGCAATCAGCCCCAGCATTTT. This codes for CSAGRDRSNQPQHF.

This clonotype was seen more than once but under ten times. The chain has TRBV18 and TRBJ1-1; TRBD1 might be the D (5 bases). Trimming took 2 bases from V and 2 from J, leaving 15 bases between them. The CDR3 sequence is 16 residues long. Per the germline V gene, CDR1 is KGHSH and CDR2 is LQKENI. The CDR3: CASSPGGVGANTEAFF. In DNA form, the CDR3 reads TGTGCCAGCTCACCAGGGGGAGTCGGGGCAAACACTGAAGCTTTCTTT.

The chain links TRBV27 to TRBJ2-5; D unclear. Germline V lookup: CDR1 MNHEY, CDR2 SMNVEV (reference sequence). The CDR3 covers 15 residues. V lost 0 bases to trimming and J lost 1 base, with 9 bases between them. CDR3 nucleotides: TGTGCCAGCAGTTTATCGTATCGGAGCCAAGAGACCCAGTACTTC. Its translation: CASSLSYRSQETQYF.

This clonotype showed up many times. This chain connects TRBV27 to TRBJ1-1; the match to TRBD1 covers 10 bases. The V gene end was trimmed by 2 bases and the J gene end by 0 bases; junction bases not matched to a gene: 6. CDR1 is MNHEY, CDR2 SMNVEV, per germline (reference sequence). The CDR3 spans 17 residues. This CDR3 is CASSLRLDRGMNTEAFF. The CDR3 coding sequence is TGTGCCAGCAGTTTAAGGTTGGACAGGGGGATGAACACTGAAGCTTTCTTT.

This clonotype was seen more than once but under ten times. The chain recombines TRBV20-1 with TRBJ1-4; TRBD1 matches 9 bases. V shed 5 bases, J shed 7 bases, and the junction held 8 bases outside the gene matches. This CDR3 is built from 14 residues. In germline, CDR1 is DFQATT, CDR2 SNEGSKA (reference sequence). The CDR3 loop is CSASRTGVVEKLFF. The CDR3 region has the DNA TGCAGTGCTTCGCGGACAGGGGTTGTTGAAAAACTGTTTTTT.

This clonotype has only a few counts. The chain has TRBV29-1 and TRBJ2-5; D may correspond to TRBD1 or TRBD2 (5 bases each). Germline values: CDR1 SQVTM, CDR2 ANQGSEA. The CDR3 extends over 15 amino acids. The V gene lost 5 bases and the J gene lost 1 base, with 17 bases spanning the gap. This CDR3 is CSVPAGSIGQETQYF. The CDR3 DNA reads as TGCAGCGTTCCGGCAGGGAGCATCGGCCAAGAGACCCAGTACTTC.

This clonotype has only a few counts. The CDR3 loop reads CASRVAVSSGANVLTF. Here the CDR3 DNA reads TGTGCCAGCAGAGTGGCAGTCAGCTCTGGGGCCAACGTCCTGACTTTC. The V and J genes are TRBV2 and TRBJ2-6, with D unresolved. The germline V gene has CDR1 SNHLY and CDR2 FYNNEI. The CDR3 extends over 16 amino acids. V was pared by 6 bases and J by 0 bases, with 12 bases between.

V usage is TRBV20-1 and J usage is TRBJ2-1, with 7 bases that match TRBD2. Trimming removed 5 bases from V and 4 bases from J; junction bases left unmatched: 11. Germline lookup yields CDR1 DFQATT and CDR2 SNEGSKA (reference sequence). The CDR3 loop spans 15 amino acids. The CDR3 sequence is CSARYLAENYNEQFF. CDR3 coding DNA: TGCAGTGCTCGCTATCTAGCGGAAAATTACAATGAGCAGTTCTTC.

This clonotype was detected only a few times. The CDR3 protein is CASSSIRQVNYGYTF. The DNA for the CDR3 is TGTGCCAGCAGTTCCATTCGACAGGTTAACTATGGCTACACCTTC. The chain joins TRBV28 to TRBJ1-2, with D maybe TRBD1 (6 bases). Trimming took 4 bases from V and 1 from J, leaving 13 bases between them. Germline-derived CDR1 and CDR2 are MDHEN and SYDVKM. This CDR3 contains 15 residues.

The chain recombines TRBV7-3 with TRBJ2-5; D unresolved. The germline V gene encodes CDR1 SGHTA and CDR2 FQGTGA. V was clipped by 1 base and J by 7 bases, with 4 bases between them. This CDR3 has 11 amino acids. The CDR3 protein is CASSLNGTQYF. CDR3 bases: TGTGCCAGCAGCTTAAATGGGACCCAGTACTTC.

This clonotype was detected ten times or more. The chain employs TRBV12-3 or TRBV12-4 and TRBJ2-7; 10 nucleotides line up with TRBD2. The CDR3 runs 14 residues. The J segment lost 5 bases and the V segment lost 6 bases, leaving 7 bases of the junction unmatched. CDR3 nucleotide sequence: TGTGCCAGCAGCCCTAGCGGGAGCTCGGACGAGCAGTACTTC. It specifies CASSPSGSSDEQYF.

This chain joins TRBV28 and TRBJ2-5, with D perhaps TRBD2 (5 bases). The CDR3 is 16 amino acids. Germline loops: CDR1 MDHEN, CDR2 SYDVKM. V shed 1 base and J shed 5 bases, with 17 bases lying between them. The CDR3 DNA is TGTGCCAGCAGTTTATATAGGCGGGCGATGACCGAGACCCAGTACTTC. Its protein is CASSLYRRAMTETQYF.